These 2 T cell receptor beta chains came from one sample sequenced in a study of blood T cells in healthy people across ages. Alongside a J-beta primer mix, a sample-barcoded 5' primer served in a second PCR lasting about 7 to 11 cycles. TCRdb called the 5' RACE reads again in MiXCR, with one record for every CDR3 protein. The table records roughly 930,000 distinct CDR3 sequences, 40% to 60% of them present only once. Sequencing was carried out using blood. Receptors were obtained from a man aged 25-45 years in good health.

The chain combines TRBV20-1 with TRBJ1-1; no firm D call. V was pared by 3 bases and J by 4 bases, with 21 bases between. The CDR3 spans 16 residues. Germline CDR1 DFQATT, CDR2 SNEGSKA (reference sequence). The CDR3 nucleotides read TGCAGTGCTAGGGCGGGCATGAAAAATCTGGGCACTGAAGCTTTCTTT. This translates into CSARAGMKNLGTEAFF.

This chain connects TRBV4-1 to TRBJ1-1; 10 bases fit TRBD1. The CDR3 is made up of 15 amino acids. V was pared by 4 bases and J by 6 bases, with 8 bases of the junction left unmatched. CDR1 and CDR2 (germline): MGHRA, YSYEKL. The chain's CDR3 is CASSLGDRGFAEAFF. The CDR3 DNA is TGCGCCAGCAGCCTGGGGGACAGGGGATTCGCTGAAGCTTTCTTT.